The sequence of this T cell receptor (beta chain) was determined in a study of cytomegalovirus exposure and HLA in healthy donors. The CDR3 spans 12 residues. Per the germline V gene, CDR1 is SQVTM and CDR2 is ANQGSEA. V trimming: 7 bases; J trimming: 2 bases; junction bases outside the gene matches: 4. The PCR ran on 60 Vbeta and 13 Jbeta primers. Clones were sequenced by immunoSEQ multiplex PCR, and TCRdb holds only the in-frame ones, with some missing. This sample carries over 150,000 clones, around four fifths of them seen once, and the ten largest clones take about 1.6%. The material sequenced was PBMCs. This receptor was obtained from a man in his forties or fifties in good health and CMV-seronegative. This rearrangement joins TRBV29-1 to TRBJ2-5; 7 nucleotides match TRBD1. CDR3 DNA sequence: TGCAGCGCCTCGGGACAGCAAGAGACCCAGTACTTC. Protein sequence: CSASGQQETQYF.